Listed below are T cell receptor beta chains from one sample, sequenced in a study of post-analysis software for immune sequencing data. TCRdb ran MiXCR on the PCR reads and lists one entry per CDR3 protein. The repertoire has some 700,000 distinct CDR3 sequences, roughly three fifths of them found once; the top ten carry about 11%. The sample comprised blood. Receptor source: a girl aged 2-10 years with multiple sclerosis. Both conserved end residues are part of each CDR3. Fields, in order: J gene, CDR3 length, clone size, V gene, D gene, CDR3 DNA, CDR3 protein. D genes are given only for firm matches. Size tells how often a clone was seen (once, few, many) or the class of an expanded clone, and some rows leave it out.

>TRBJ2-5|17|NA|TRBV11-2|TRBD2
TGTGCCAGCAGCCCCGGGACTAGCGGGGCCCAGGGAGAGACCCAGTACTTC
CASSPGTSGAQGETQYF
>TRBJ2-1|13|NA|TRBV20-1|TRBD2
TGCAGTGCTAGAGGGGGGGGAGCCAATGAGCAGTTCTTC
CSARGGGANEQFF
>TRBJ2-7|15|NA|TRBV10-3|NA
TGTGCCATCAGTGCGGGTGGTCCCCGCTCCTACGAGCAGTACTTC
CAISAGGPRSYEQYF
>TRBJ1-1|12|NA|TRBV29-1|NA
TGCAGCGCCCTAGAGGGCATCGGCGAAGCTTTCTTT
CSALEGIGEAFF
>TRBJ2-7|17|few|TRBV12-3/TRBV12-4|TRBD1
TGTGCCAGCAGTTACCGACTTGGGGACAGGGGCGCTTACGAGCAGTACTTC
CASSYRLGDRGAYEQYF
>TRBJ2-7|12|NA|TRBV6-1|NA
TGTGCCAGCAGTGTGATGTTCTACGAGCAGTACTTC
CASSVMFYEQYF
>TRBJ2-3|14|few|TRBV10-3|TRBD2
TGTGCCATCACCTTAGCGGGGCCCACAGATACGCAGTATTTT
CAITLAGPTDTQYF
>TRBJ2-5|15|NA|TRBV12-3/TRBV12-4|TRBD1
TGTGCCAGCAGTTTGGGACAGGGGAGTGTGGGGACCCAGTACTTC
CASSLGQGSVGTQYF
>TRBJ2-2|16|NA|TRBV5-1|NA
TGCGCCAGCAGCTTGGCAGGGCCCCGGAATTACGGGGAGCTGTTTTTT
CASSLAGPRNYGELFF
>TRBJ2-5|12|NA|TRBV20-1|NA
TGCAGTGCTGGCTGGGCGGAGGAGACCCAGTACTTC
CSAGWAEETQYF
>TRBJ2-3|15|few|TRBV5-1|NA
TGCGCCAGCAGCTTGGGCCAAAACTCGGCAGATACGCAGTATTTT
CASSLGQNSADTQYF
>TRBJ2-5|16|NA|TRBV2|NA
TGTGCCTGCCTAACCCCGTCCCGTCTAGAACAAGAGACCCAGTACTTC
CACLTPSRLEQETQYF
>TRBJ2-1|17|few|TRBV6-2/TRBV6-3|TRBD2
TGTGCCATCCGCGGGACTAGCGCCCTCGTAGCCTACAATGAGCAGTTCTTC
CAIRGTSALVAYNEQFF
>TRBJ1-3|15|NA|TRBV25-1|NA
TGTGCCAGCAGTGAAGACGCAGGGTCTGGAAACACCATATATTTT
CASSEDAGSGNTIYF
>TRBJ2-7|14|few|TRBV5-1|NA
TGCGCCAGCAGCTCCCGGACAGTGAACTACGAGCAGTACTTC
CASSSRTVNYEQYF
>TRBJ2-1|12|NA|TRBV3-1|NA
TGTGCCAGCAAGGGCGGTTACAATGAGCAGTTCTTC
CASKGGYNEQFF
>TRBJ2-1|15|NA|TRBV20-1|TRBD2
TGCAGTGCTAGAGAAGGACTAGCGGCCTACAATGAGCAGTTCTTC
CSAREGLAAYNEQFF
>TRBJ1-2|14|many|TRBV7-2|TRBD1
TGTGCCAGCAGTCTTGGACAGGGGAACTATGGCTACACCTTC
CASSLGQGNYGYTF
>TRBJ2-7|15|NA|TRBV5-5|NA
TGTGCCAGCAGCTTGGGGGGGGCGGTTACCCACGAGCAGTACTTC
CASSLGGAVTHEQYF
>TRBJ2-3|14|few|TRBV29-1|NA
TGCAGCGTTGTACAGGGAGGGAGCACAGATACGCAGTATTTT
CSVVQGGSTDTQYF
>TRBJ1-1|14|NA|TRBV20-1|NA
TGCAGTGCTAGGATACCGGGCCCGAACACTGAAGCTTTCTTT
CSARIPGPNTEAFF
>TRBJ2-7|18|NA|TRBV15|TRBD1
TGTGCCACCAGCCGGGACAGGGAGAACATCCCCTTCTCCTACGAGCAGTACTTC
CATSRDRENIPFSYEQYF
>TRBJ1-5|14|NA|TRBV12-3/TRBV12-4|TRBD1
TGTGCCAGCAACTACAGGGGGCGGGATCAGCCCCAGCATTTT
CASNYRGRDQPQHF
>TRBJ2-7|15|NA|TRBV4-1|NA
TGCGCCAGCAGCCAAGTTGGGGGTGTACCCTACGAGCAGTACTTC
CASSQVGGVPYEQYF
>TRBJ2-5|13|NA|TRBV10-3|NA
TGTGCCATCAAACCGGACAGCCAAGAGACCCAGTACTTC
CAIKPDSQETQYF
>TRBJ2-5|18|NA|TRBV7-7|TRBD2
TGTGCTAGCAGCTTAGGAGGGACTAGCGACACCGCCCAAGAGACCCAGTACTTC
CASSLGGTSDTAQETQYF
>TRBJ1-2|13|once|TRBV20-1|TRBD1
TGCAGTGCTCCTGGACAGGGGGCTGCTGGCTACACCTTC
CSAPGQGAAGYTF
>TRBJ1-1|15|NA|TRBV29-1|TRBD1
TGCAGCGTTGAAGATCTGACAGGGATGAACACTGAAGCTTTCTTT
CSVEDLTGMNTEAFF